This entry describes one TCR beta chain. Its antigen is not known. A read error may explain this, as a much larger clone is one base away. This specimen comes from a study of Graves' ophthalmopathy and Graves' hyperthyroidism. The CDR3 is 15 residues long. Per germline, CDR1 SGHTA and CDR2 FQGTGA. Patients with other autoimmune diseases, uncontrolled infections, pregnancy or lactation were excluded. CDR3 regions of TCR beta were amplified from RNA transcripts. Amplification began with first-round RT-PCR using HTBI primers, then second-round multiplex PCR was performed. TCRdb passed the multiplex PCR reads through MiXCR, listing each CDR3 protein once. Counted here are approximately 700,000 distinct CDR3 sequences, roughly two fifths occurring once; the ten biggest clones make up around 3.3%. Whole-study findings and limits: Ophthalmopathy progression predictions by the model showed approximately 79% specificity and about 68% sensitivity.

Material: peripheral blood. The V and J genes are TRBV7-3 and TRBJ2-2, with 7 bases that match TRBD2. The TCR originated in an adult man with Graves' ophthalmopathy. CDR3 sequence reads: CASSFTSANTGKLFF. In nucleotides, the CDR3 is TGTGCCAGCAGCTTTACTAGCGCTAACACCGGGAAGCTGTTTTTT.